This paragraph reports one TCR beta chain. Its antigen is unknown. This sample was taken from a study of shared clonotypes between healthy human individuals. The study, taken as a whole, reports: Generation probability values for non-shared clonotypes were lower than those for clonotypes shared by all four donors. The study found roughly 5% of naive CD4 clonotypes shared across a few donors.

Sequenced by immunoSEQ multiplex PCR; TCRdb stores in-frame clones only, minus some. Of about 1.5 million clones detected, approximately 97% appear once; the ten largest clones hold over 1%. Per the germline V gene, CDR1 is SGHRS and CDR2 is YFSETQ. Trimming pared 0 bases from V and 5 bases from J, leaving 15 bases between. The CDR3 is 15 residues long. This chain links TRBV5-1 with TRBJ2-7; TRBD1 is a possible D gene (6 bases). The sequence was collected from a man aged 25 to 45 in good health. Source material: naive CD4+ T cells sorted from blood. Described subset: CD45RA+ positively selected. CDR3 sequence reads: CASSLVATGVDEQYF. CDR3 nucleotide sequence: TGCGCCAGCAGCTTGGTGGCGACAGGAGTGGACGAGCAGTACTTC.